Many counts were recorded for the clone carrying this T cell receptor beta chain. Its antigen is not identified. The CDR3 totals 16 residues. CDR1 is SGHTA and CDR2 is FQGNSA in the germline V gene. Germline trimming cut 5 bases from V and 2 bases from J; bases unmatched to any gene: 6. The sample is drawn from a study of glioma-infiltrating T cells. Using RNA template, CDR3s of TCR alpha and beta were amplified with iRepertoire arm-PCR. Input was roughly 95-400 ng of tissue mRNA or PBMC total RNA. MiXCR was run by TCRdb on the multiplex PCR reads, yielding one entry per CDR3 protein. The sample gives around 97,000 distinct CDR3 sequences, about 30% of which show up once; 44% is in the top ten. Notes on the study in general: Only very few CDR3 sequences appeared in both tissue and blood.

This receptor was identified in a human donor with low-grade glioma or glioblastoma, undergoing nonglioma brain surgery, or in good health (not recorded which). The sample was glioma tissue, nonneoplastic brain tissue, or PBMCs (not recorded which). The chain couples TRBV7-2 to TRBJ2-3, with TRBD2 identical over 11 bases. The CDR3 loop reads CASSRLAGGNTDTQYF. The CDR3, as DNA: TGTGCCAGCAGCCGTTTAGCGGGGGGGAACACAGATACGCAGTATTTT.